This T cell receptor (beta chain) was documented in a study of metastatic and nonmetastatic thyroid tumors. MiXCR reprocessed the PCR reads for TCRdb. In the table there are about 93,000 clones, approximately 12% of which are singletons. Nobody among the patients had been given any treatment before thyroid surgery. The germline V gene encodes CDR1 SNHLY and CDR2 FYNNEI. V lost 7 bases and J lost 3; bases outside the gene matches: 7. There are 14 residues in the CDR3. This clone appeared a few times. Material for sequencing was blood. The genes are TRBV2 and TRBJ1-2; TRBD1 matches 8 bases. This TCR came from a female donor with papillary thyroid cancer or a benign thyroid nodule (not recorded which). Some clones in this sample may be carry-over from other donors' samples. CDR3 protein: CASTQGASYYGYTF. CDR3 DNA sequence: TGTGCCAGCACCCAGGGGGCCTCCTACTATGGCTACACCTTC.